Listed here are 7 T cell receptor beta chains from one sample, sequenced in a study of cytomegalovirus exposure and HLA in healthy donors. Primers for the PCR totalled 60 Vbeta and 13 Jbeta. Sequenced by immunoSEQ multiplex PCR; TCRdb stores in-frame clones only, minus some. In the table there are hundreds of thousands of clones, 80% to 85% of which are singletons. Sequences were obtained from PBMCs. These receptor sequences come from a boy between 2 and 10 years old in good health and CMV-seronegative.

The chain employs TRBV6-5 and TRBJ2-5; D is possibly TRBD2 (5 bases). Germline V gene data show CDR1 as MNHEY and CDR2 as SVGAGI. V was shortened by 7 bases and J by 0 bases, with 15 bases between the two germline ends. The CDR3 sequence is 15 residues long. The CDR3 protein is CASTTTRGYQETQYF. CDR3 nucleotides: TGTGCCAGCACAACCACTCGGGGATACCAAGAGACCCAGTACTTC.

This sequence joins TRBV30 and TRBJ1-3, with D maybe TRBD1 (6 bases). From germline, CDR1 is GTSNPN and CDR2 SVGIG (reference sequence). The CDR3 runs to 14 residues. Deletions cut 5 bases from V and 6 bases from J, with 17 bases between. The CDR3, as DNA: TGTGCCTGGGCCAGGGGTGGGGGAGTAAACACCATATATTTT. Translated, it gives CAWARGGGVNTIYF.

The chain links TRBV30 to TRBJ1-2, with a possible D match to TRBD1 (5 bases). The germline V gene has CDR1 GTSNPN and CDR2 SVGIG (reference sequence). V was shortened by 4 bases and J by 3 bases, with 9 bases between the two germline ends. The CDR3 totals 12 residues. DNA for the CDR3: TGTGCCTGGACCTGGGGGGACTATGGCTACACCTTC. Amino acid sequence: CAWTWGDYGYTF.

The chain carries TRBV7-2 and TRBJ2-5, with D possibly matching TRBD2 (5 bases). CDR1 and CDR2 (germline): SGHTA, FQGNSA. The CDR3 is made up of 14 amino acids. Between the trimmed V and J ends, which lost 5 bases and 1 base, there was a span of 11 bases. Here the CDR3 DNA reads TGTGCCAGCAGCCCCCCGGGGTTCCAAGAGACCCAGTACTTC. It yields the protein CASSPPGFQETQYF.

The V call is TRBV6-5, the J call TRBJ1-1; D gene ambiguous. This CDR3 region has 16 residues. Trimming stripped 0 bases from V and 0 bases from J, with 11 bases between. Looked up from germline, CDR1 is MNHEY and CDR2 is SVGAGI. The CDR3 DNA sequence: TGTGCCAGCAGTTACTCGTCTCGGGGAATGAACACTGAAGCTTTCTTT. Protein sequence: CASSYSSRGMNTEAFF.

This rearrangement joins TRBV27 to TRBJ1-1, with a weak D call TRBD1 (6 bases). Germline V lookup: CDR1 MNHEY, CDR2 SMNVEV (reference sequence). The CDR3 runs to 15 residues. Trimming cost V 3 bases and J 6 bases, with 17 bases left between them. The chain's CDR3 is CASSFISRGFSEAFF. CDR3 bases: TGTGCCAGCAGTTTCATAAGCAGGGGCTTCTCTGAAGCTTTCTTT.

The chain combines TRBV6-5 with TRBJ1-4, with 8 bases matching TRBD1. V shed 6 bases and J 8 bases; nucleotides not matched to a gene: 8. CDR3 length: 14 residues. CDR1 is MNHEY and CDR2 is SVGAGI in the germline V gene. CDR3 sequence reads: CASSSDRGVEKLFF. Here the CDR3 DNA reads TGTGCCAGCAGCTCCGACAGGGGCGTAGAAAAACTGTTTTTT.